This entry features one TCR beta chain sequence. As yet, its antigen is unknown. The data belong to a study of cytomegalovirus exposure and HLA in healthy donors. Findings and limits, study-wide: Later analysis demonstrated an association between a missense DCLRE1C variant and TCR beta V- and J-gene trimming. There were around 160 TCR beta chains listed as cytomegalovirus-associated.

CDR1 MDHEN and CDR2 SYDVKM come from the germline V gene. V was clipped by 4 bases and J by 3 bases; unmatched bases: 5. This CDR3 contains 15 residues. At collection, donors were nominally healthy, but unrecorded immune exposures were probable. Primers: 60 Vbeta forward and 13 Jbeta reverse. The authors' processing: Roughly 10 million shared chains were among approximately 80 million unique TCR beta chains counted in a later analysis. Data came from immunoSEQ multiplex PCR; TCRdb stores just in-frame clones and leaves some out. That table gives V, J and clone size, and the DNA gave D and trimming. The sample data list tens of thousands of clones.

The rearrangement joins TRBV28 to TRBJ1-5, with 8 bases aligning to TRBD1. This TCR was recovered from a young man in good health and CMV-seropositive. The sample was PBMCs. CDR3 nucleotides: TGTGCCAGCAGTTCAGGACAGGGTTTCAATCAGCCCCAGCATTTT. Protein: CASSSGQGFNQPQHF.